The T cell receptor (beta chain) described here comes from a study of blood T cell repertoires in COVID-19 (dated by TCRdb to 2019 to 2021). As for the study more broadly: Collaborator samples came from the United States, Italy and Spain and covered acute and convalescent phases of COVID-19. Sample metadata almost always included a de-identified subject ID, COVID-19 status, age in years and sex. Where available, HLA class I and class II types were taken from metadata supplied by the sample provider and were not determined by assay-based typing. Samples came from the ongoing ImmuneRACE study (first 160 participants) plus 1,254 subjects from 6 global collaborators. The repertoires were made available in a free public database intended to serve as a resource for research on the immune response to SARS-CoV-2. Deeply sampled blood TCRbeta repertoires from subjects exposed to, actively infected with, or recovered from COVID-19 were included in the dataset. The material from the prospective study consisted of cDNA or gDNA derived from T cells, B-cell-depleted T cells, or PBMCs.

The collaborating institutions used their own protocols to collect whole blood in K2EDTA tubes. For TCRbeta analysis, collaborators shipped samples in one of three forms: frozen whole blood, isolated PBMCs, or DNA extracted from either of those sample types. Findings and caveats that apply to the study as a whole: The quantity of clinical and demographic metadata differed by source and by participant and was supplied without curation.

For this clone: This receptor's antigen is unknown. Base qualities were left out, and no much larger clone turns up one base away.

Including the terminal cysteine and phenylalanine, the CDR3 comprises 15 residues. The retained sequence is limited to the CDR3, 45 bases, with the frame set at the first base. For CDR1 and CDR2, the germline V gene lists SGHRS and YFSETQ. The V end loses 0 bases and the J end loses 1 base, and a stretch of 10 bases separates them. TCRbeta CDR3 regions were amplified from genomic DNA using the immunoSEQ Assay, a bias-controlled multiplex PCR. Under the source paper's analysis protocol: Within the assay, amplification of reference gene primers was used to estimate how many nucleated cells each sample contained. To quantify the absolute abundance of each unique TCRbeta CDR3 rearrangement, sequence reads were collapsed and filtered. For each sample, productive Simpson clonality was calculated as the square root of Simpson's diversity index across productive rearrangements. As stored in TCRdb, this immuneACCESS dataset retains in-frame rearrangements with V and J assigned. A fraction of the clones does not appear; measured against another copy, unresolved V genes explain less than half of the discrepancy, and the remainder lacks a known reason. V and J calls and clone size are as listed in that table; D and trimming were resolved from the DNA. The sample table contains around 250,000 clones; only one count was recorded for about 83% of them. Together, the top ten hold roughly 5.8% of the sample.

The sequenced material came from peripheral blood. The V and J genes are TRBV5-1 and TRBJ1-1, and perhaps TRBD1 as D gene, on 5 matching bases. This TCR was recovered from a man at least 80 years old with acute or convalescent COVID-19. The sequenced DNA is TGCGCCAGCAGCTTGGAAGGGGCGAAGAACACTGAAGCTTTCTTT. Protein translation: CASSLEGAKNTEAFF.